The table lists the clone carrying this T cell receptor beta chain with a count of one. What it binds is not known. The sample originates from a study of T cell responses to AZD1222 COVID-19 vaccine. The repertoire was sequenced with immunoSEQ multiplex PCR; TCRdb's copy has only in-frame clones and lacks some. The sample includes 110,000 to 150,000 clones, about 93% of them seen just once. The study, taken as a whole, reports: The repertoires were collected only after the peak T cell response. Donors in the cohort were predominantly white British and more often female, and clonal diversity was possibly underestimated.

V lost 1 base, J lost 4 bases, and 12 bases stayed unmatched. The CDR3 length is 19 residues. The V gene's germline CDR1 is MDHEN and CDR2 SYDVKM. Sequenced here: peripheral blood, sampled on day 0 of AZD1222 vaccination. This chain links TRBV28 with TRBJ2-5; TRBD2 agrees at 13 bases. This TCR came from an adult in good health. In nucleotides, the CDR3 is TGTGCCAGCAGTTTATCCAGGACTAGCGGGAGAGGGTGGGGAGAGACCCAGTACTTC. As protein: CASSLSRTSGRGWGETQYF.